This TCR beta chain was observed in a study of CD8 T cells in ankylosing spondylitis. Study findings and constraints: The authors reported significant enrichment of disease-linked clones in matched ankylosing spondylitis synovial fluid.

Per the germline V gene, CDR1 is SGHRS and CDR2 is YFSETQ. V was clipped by 0 bases and J by 4 bases, with 8 bases between them. The CDR3 contains 14 residues. Libraries of TCR beta came from quantitative 5'-RACE with molecular barcodes. TCRdb independently ran MiXCR on the 5' RACE reads; one entry per CDR3 protein. The repertoire holds about 160,000 distinct CDR3 sequences, about a sixth seen once, with over 7.5% in the top ten. To note about this clonotype: Its antigen remains unknown.

The sample taken for sequencing was blood, either unsorted or a sorted T cell fraction (not recorded which). This clonotype was obtained from a male donor with ankylosing spondylitis or in good health (not recorded which). The J gene is TRBJ2-1, the V gene TRBV5-1; no clear D. CDR3 sequence reads: CASSLDTLYNEQFF. CDR3 nucleotide sequence: TGCGCCAGCAGCTTGGACACCCTATACAATGAGCAGTTCTTC.